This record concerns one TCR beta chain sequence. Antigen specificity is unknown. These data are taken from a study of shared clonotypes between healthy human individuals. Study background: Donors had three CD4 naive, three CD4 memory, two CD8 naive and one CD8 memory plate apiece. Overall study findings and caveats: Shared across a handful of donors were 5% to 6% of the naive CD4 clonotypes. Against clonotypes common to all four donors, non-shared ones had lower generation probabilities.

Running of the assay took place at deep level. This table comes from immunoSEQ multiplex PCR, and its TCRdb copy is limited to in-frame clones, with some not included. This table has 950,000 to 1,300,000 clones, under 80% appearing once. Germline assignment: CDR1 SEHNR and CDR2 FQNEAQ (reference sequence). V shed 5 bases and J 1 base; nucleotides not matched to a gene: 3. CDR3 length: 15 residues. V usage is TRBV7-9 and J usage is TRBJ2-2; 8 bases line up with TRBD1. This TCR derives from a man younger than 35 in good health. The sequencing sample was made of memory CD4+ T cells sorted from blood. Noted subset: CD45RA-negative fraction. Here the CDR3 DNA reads TGTGCCAGCAGCCACGGACAGGGGAACACCGGGGAGCTGTTTTTT. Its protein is CASSHGQGNTGELFF.